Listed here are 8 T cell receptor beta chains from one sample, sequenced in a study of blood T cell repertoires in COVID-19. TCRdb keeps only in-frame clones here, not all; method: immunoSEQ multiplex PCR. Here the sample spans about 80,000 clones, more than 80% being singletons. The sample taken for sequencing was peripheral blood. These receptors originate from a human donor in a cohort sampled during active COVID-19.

CDR3 amino acids: CASSYGVNYGYTF. The CDR3 coding sequence is TGTGCCAGCAGTTACGGAGTTAACTATGGCTACACCTTC. This chain joins TRBV6-5 and TRBJ1-2; no firm D call. Germline CDR1 is MNHEY and CDR2 is SVGAGI. With 2 bases removed from V and 1 base from J, the gap between germline ends came to 5 bases. The length of the CDR3 is 13 residues.

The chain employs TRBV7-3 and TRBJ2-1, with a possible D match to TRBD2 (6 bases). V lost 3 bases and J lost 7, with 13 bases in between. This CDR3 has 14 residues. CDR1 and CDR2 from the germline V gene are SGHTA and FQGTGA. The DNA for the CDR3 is TGTGCCAGCAGCTTGAGCTACGGAGGGAATGAGCAGTTCTTC. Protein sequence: CASSLSYGGNEQFF.

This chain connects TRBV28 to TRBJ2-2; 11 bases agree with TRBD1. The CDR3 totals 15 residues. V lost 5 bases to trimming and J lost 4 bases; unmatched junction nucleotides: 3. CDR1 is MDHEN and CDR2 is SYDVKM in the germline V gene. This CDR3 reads CASSLGTGGTGELFF. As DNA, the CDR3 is TGTGCCAGCAGTCTTGGGACAGGGGGCACCGGGGAGCTGTTTTTT. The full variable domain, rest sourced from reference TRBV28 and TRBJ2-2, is DVKVTQSSRYLVKRTGEKVFLECVQDMDHENMFWYRQDPGLGLRLIYFSYDVKMKEKGDIPEGYSVSREKKERFSLILESASTNQTSMYLCASSLGTGGTGELFFGEGSRLTVL.

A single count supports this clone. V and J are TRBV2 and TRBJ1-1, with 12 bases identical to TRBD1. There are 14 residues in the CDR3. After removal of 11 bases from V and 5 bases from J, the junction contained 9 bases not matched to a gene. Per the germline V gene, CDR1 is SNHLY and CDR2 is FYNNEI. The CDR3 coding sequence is TGTGCCGGCAAGGGGACAGGGGGCAGAACTGAAGCTTTCTTT. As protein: CAGKGTGGRTEAFF. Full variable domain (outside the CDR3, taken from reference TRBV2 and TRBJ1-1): EPEVTQTPSHQVTQMGQEVILRCVPISNHLYFYWYRQILGQKVEFLVSFYNNEISEKSEIFDDQFSVERPDGSNFTLKIRSTKLEDSAMYFCAGKGTGGRTEAFFGQGTRLTVV.

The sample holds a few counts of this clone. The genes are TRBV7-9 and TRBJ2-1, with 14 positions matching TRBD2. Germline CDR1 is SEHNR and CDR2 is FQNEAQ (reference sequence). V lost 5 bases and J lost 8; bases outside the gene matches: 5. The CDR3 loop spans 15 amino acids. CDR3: CASSPGLAGVHEQFF. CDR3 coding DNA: TGTGCCAGCAGCCCGGGACTAGCGGGGGTTCATGAGCAGTTCTTC.

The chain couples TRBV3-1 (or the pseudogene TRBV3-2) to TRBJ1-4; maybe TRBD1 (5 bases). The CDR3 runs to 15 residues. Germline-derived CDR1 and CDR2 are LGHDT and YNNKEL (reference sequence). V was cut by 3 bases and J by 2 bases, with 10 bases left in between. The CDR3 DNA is TGTGCCAGCAGCCACAAGACAGCTACTAATGAAAAACTGTTTTTT. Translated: CASSHKTATNEKLFF.

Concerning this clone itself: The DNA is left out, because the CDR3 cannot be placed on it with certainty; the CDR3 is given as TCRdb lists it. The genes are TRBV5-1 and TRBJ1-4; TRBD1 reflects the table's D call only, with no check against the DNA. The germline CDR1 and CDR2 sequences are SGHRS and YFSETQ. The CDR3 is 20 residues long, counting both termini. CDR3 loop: CATPARRSTGGWELMKNCFF.

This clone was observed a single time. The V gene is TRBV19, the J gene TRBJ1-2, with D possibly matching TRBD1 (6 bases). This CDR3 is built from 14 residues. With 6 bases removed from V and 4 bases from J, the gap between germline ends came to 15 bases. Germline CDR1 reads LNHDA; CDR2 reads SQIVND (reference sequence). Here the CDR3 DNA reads TGTGCCAGTAGGTATGGGGGCGACAGCTATGGCTACACCTTC. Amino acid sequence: CASRYGGDSYGYTF.